A selection of T cell receptor beta chains follows, all from one sample in a study of beta chain features in type 1 diabetes. Assay used: immunoSEQ multiplex PCR; TCRdb lists only in-frame clones, some missing. The sample consists of more than 250,000 clones, around 25% of them appearing once. The sample consisted of naive CD4+ T cells from blood. The receptors derive from a woman younger than 45 with type 1 diabetes. CDR3s include the opening cysteine and the closing phenylalanine or tryptophan. The D gene is left open where the match is weak. Clone size is not always given. Where it is, it says once, few, many or a class for expanded clones.

d_call	v_call	cdr3_length	j_call	clone_size	cdr3_nt	cdr3_aa
-	TRBV29-1	15	TRBJ2-1	-	TGCAGCGTTGAAGGAGGACAGATCTCCTACAATGAGCAGTTCTTC	CSVEGGQISYNEQFF
TRBD1	TRBV7-9	15	TRBJ2-1	-	TGTGCCAGCAGCTTAGAACGGGACAGGGGGCATGAGCAGTTCTTC	CASSLERDRGHEQFF
-	TRBV29-1	13	TRBJ2-3	-	TGCAGCGTTGAGCTACCGGGCACAGATACGCAGTATTTT	CSVELPGTDTQYF
TRBD2	TRBV7-3	15	TRBJ2-2	-	TGTGCCAGCAGCCTAACTAGCGCTAACACCGGGGAGCTGTTTTTT	CASSLTSANTGELFF
TRBD2	TRBV9	15	TRBJ2-7	-	TGTGCCAGCAGCGTAGGAACTAGCGGTCCCTACGAGCAGTACTTC	CASSVGTSGPYEQYF
-	TRBV4-1	14	TRBJ2-7	-	TGCGCCAGCAGCCAAGATCGGGGGACCTACGAGCAGTACTTC	CASSQDRGTYEQYF
TRBD1	TRBV11-1	15	TRBJ2-7	few	TGTGCCAGCAGCTTAAGATCAGGGGGCACCTACGAGCAGTACTTC	CASSLRSGGTYEQYF
-	TRBV12-5	17	TRBJ2-5	few	TGTGCTAGTGGTTTGGCCACGACTAGTCTGTCGGCAGAGACCCAGTACTTC	CASGLATTSLSAETQYF
TRBD1	TRBV23-1	15	TRBJ2-7	-	TGCGCCAGCAGTCAACCTCGGGACAGCTCCTACGAGCAGTACTTC	CASSQPRDSSYEQYF
TRBD2	TRBV2	15	TRBJ2-1	few	TGTGCCAGCAGGATCGGACTAGCGGGAGGCTATGAGCAGTTCTTC	CASRIGLAGGYEQFF
-	TRBV23-1	14	TRBJ2-7	-	TGCGCCAGCAGATTCGCACCTCGGTCCTACGAGCAGTACTTC	CASRFAPRSYEQYF
TRBD1	TRBV14	14	TRBJ2-1	few	TGTGCCAGCAGGAGGACAGGGACCTACAATGAGCAGTTCTTC	CASRRTGTYNEQFF
TRBD1	TRBV4-2	15	TRBJ1-5	-	TGTGCCAGCAGCATAACCGGGACAGGGTCGCCCGGAAAGCATTTT	CASSITGTGSPGKHF
TRBD2	TRBV4-1	15	TRBJ2-3	-	TGCGCCAGCACCTCTATCGTGGGGGGGACAGATACGCAGTATTTT	CASTSIVGGTDTQYF
-	TRBV29-1	10	TRBJ2-5	few	TGCAGCGACTTCCAAGAGACCCAGTACTTC	CSDFQETQYF
-	TRBV7-2	11	TRBJ2-1	few	TGTGCCAGCAGCTTATTCGATGAGCAGTTCTTC	CASSLFDEQFF